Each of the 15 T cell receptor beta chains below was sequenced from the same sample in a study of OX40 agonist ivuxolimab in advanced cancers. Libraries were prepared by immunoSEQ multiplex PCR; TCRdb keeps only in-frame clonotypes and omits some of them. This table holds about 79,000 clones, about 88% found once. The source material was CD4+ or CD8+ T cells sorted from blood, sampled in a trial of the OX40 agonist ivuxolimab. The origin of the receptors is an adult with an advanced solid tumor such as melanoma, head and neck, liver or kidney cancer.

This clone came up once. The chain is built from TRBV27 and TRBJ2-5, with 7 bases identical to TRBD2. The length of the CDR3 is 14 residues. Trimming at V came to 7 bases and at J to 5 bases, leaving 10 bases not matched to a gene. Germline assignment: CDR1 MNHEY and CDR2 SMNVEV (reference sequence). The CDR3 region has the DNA TGTGCCAGCATTTGGGGTAGCGGGTTGGAGACCCAGTACTTC. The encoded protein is CASIWGSGLETQYF.

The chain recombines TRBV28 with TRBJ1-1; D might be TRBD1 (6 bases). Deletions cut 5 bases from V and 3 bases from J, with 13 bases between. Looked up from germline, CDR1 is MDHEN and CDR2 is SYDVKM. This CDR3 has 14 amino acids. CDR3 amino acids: CASSVHRVDTEAFF. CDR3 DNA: TGTGCCAGCAGTGTGCACAGGGTGGACACTGAAGCTTTCTTT.

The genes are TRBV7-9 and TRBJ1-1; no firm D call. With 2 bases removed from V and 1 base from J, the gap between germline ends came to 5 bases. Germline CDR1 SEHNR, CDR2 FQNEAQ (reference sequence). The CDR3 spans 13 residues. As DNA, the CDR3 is TGTGCCAGCAGCTTATACCGGAACACTGAAGCTTTCTTT. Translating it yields CASSLYRNTEAFF. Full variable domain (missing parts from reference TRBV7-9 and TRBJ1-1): DTGVSQNPRHKITKRGQNVTFRCDPISEHNRLYWYRQTLGQGPEFLTYFQNEAQLEKSRLLSDRFSAERPKGSFSTLEIQRTEQGDSAMYLCASSLYRNTEAFFGQGTRLTVV.

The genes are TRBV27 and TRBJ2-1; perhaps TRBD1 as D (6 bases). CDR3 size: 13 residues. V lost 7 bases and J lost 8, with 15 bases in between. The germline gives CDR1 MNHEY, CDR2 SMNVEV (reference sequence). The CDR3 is CASMLWGRDEQFF. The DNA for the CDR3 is TGTGCCAGCATGCTCTGGGGGCGGGATGAGCAGTTCTTC.

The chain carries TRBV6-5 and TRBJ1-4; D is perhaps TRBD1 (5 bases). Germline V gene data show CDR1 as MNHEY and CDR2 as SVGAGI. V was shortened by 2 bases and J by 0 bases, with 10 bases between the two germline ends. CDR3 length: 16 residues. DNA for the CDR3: TGTGCCAGCAGTTACGCGTTGGGACCAACTAATGAAAAACTGTTTTTT. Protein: CASSYALGPTNEKLFF.

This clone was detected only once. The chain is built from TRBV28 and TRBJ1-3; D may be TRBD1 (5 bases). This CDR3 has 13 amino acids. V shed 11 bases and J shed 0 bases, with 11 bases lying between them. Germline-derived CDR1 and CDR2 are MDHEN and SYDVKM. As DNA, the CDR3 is TGTGCCTGCCGGGACCACTCTGGAAACACCATATATTTT. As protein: CACRDHSGNTIYF.

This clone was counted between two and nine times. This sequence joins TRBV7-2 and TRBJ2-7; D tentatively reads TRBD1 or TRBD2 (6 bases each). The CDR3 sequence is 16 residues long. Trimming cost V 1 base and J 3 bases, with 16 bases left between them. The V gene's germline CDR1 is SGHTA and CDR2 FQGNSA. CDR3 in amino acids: CASSLDANRGLYEQYF. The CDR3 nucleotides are TGTGCCAGCAGCTTAGACGCAAACCGGGGGCTCTACGAGCAGTACTTC. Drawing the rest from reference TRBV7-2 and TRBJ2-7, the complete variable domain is GAGVSQSPSNKVTEKGKDVELRCDPISGHTALYWYRQSLGQGLEFLIYFQGNSAPDKSGLPSDRFSAERTGGSVSTLTIQRTQQEDSAVYLCASSLDANRGLYEQYFGPGTRLTVT.

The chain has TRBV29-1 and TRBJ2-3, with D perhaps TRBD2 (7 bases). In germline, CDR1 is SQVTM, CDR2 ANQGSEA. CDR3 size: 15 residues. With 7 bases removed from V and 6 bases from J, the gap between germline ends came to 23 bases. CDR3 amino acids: CSASRGLGGGDTQYF. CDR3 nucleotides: TGCAGCGCCAGCAGGGGTTTAGGGGGAGGGGATACGCAGTATTTT.

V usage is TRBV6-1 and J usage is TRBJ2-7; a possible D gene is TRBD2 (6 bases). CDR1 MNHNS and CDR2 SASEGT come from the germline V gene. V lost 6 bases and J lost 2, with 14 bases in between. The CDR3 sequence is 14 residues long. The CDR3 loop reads CASSVEGFPYEQYF. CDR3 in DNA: TGTGCCAGCAGCGTGGAGGGGTTTCCCTACGAGCAGTACTTC.

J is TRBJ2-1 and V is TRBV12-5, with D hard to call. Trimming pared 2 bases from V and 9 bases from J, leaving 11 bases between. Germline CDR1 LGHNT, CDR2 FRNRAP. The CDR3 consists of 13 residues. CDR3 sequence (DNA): TGTGCTAGTGGTTTGCGCCCAGGAAGTGAGCAGTTCTTC. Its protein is CASGLRPGSEQFF.

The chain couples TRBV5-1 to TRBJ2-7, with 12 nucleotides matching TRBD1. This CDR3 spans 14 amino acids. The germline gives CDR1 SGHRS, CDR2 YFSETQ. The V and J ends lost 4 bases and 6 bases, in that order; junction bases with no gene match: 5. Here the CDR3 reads CASSGTGGSLEQYF. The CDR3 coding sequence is TGCGCCAGCAGCGGGACAGGGGGCTCCCTCGAGCAGTACTTC.

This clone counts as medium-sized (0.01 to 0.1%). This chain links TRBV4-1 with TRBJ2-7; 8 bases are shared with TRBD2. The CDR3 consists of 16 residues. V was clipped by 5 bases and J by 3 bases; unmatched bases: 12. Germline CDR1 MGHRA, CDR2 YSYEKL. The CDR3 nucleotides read TGCGCCAGCAGCGGTCCCCGGGAGGGCCGAGACTACGAGCAGTACTTC. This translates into CASSGPREGRDYEQYF.

CDR3 bases: TGCGCCAGCAGCCCCGACACTCTCTCTGGGGCCAACGTCCTGACTTTC. As protein: CASSPDTLSGANVLTF. J is TRBJ2-6 and V is TRBV5-1; D gene uncertain. Germline lookup yields CDR1 SGHRS and CDR2 YFSETQ. Trimming cost V 4 bases and J 0 bases, with 11 bases left between them. The CDR3 runs 16 residues.

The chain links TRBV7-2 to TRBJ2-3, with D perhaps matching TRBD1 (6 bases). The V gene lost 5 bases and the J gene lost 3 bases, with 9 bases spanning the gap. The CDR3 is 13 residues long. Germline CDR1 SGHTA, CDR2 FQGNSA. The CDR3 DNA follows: TGTGCCAGCAGCAGAAGGGGGACAGATACGCAGTATTTT. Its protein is CASSRRGTDTQYF.

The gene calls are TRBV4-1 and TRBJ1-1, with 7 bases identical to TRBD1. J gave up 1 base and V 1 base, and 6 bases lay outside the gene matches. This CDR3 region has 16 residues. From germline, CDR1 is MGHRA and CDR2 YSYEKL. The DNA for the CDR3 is TGCGCCAGCAGCCAAGGATTTCAGGGGGGGAACACTGAAGCTTTCTTT. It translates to CASSQGFQGGNTEAFF.